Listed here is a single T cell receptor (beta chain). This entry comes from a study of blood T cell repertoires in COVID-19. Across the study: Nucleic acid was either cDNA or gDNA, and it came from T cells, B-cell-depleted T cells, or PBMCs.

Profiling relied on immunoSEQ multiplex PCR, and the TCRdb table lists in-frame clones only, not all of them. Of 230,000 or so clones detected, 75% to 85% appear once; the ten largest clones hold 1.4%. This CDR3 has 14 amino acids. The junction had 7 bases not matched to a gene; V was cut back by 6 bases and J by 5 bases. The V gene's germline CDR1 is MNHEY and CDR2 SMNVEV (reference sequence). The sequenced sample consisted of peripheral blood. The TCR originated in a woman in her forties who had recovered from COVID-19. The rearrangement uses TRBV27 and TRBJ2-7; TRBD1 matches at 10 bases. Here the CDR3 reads CASSLLGTGDEQYF. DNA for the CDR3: TGTGCCAGCAGCCTACTCGGGACAGGGGACGAGCAGTACTTC.